These 21 T cell receptor beta chains originate from one sample sequenced in a study of cytomegalovirus exposure and HLA in healthy donors. Primers included in the PCR were 60 Vbeta and 13 Jbeta primers. TCRdb keeps only in-frame clones here, not all; method: immunoSEQ multiplex PCR. The sample consists of some 180,000 clones, roughly 85% of them appearing once. Sequenced material: PBMCs. The receptors were sampled from a young man in good health and CMV-seropositive.

Details on this clone: The identical CDR3 is also encoded by other nucleotide sequences in the sample. The CDR3 protein is CASSQFYRGGSGYEQYF. The DNA of the CDR3 is TGCGCCAGCAGCCAATTCTATCGAGGCGGGAGTGGATACGAGCAGTACTTC. The chain combines TRBV4-3 with TRBJ2-7, with 7 bases that match TRBD2. V shed 2 bases, J shed 4 bases, and the junction held 14 bases outside the gene matches. The germline V gene encodes CDR1 LGHNA and CDR2 YSLEER. This CDR3 spans 17 amino acids.

V gene TRBV4-1 combines with J gene TRBJ2-7, with TRBD2 matching over 8 bases. J lost 3 bases, V lost 0 bases, and 13 bases had no gene match. CDR3 length: 18 amino acids. Germline-derived CDR1 and CDR2 are MGHRA and YSYEKL. DNA for the CDR3: TGCGCCAGCAGCCAAGATGGGAACCGTAATAGCGGGGTCTACGAGCAGTACTTC. This encodes CASSQDGNRNSGVYEQYF.

A single count supports this clone. The chain has TRBV5-8 and TRBJ1-1; no clear D. This CDR3 is 13 amino acids long. V lost 2 bases and J lost 1, with 6 bases in between. Germline loops: CDR1 SGHTS, CDR2 YDEGEE. The DNA of the CDR3 is TGTGCCAGCAGCTTTCGGGAGAACACTGAAGCTTTCTTT. The encoded protein is CASSFRENTEAFF.

The V call is TRBV19, the J call TRBJ2-1; 11 bases match TRBD1. Unmatched junction bases numbered 9, after V lost 8 bases and J lost 6 bases. Germline CDR1 LNHDA, CDR2 SQIVND (reference sequence). The CDR3 loop spans 15 amino acids. This CDR3 is CASERPGQGGNEQFF. The CDR3, as DNA: TGTGCCAGTGAAAGGCCGGGACAGGGGGGCAATGAGCAGTTCTTC.

The CDR3 DNA reads as TGTGCCAGCAGTTTATTAGGGGGTACTGGGGCCAACGTCCTGACTTTC. Protein: CASSLLGGTGANVLTF. This rearrangement joins TRBV27 to TRBJ2-6; D is perhaps TRBD1 (6 bases). The V gene lost 1 base and the J gene lost 2 bases, with 9 bases spanning the gap. The CDR3 contains 16 residues. Germline V gene data show CDR1 as MNHEY and CDR2 as SMNVEV (reference sequence).

The V call is TRBV2, the J call TRBJ1-2; D is unresolved. CDR3 length equals 13 residues. Trimming took off 2 bases at V and 4 bases at J, with 8 bases between the two ends. Germline assignment: CDR1 SNHLY and CDR2 FYNNEI. The CDR3 DNA reads TGTGCCAGCAGTGAATCTTACAGCTATGGCTACACCTTC. Translation: CASSESYSYGYTF.

V and J are TRBV30 and TRBJ2-6; D unresolved. Trimming left V 2 bases short and J 2 bases short, with 7 bases between. This CDR3 contains 14 residues. The germline V gene has CDR1 GTSNPN and CDR2 SVGIG (reference sequence). The CDR3 bases are TGTGCCTGGAGTTCTCTAACTGGGGCCAACGTCCTGACTTTC. This sequence encodes CAWSSLTGANVLTF.

This clone was recorded once. The chain employs TRBV2 and TRBJ2-3; 7 nucleotides match TRBD1. The CDR3 runs to 14 residues. CDR1 is SNHLY and CDR2 is FYNNEI in the germline V gene. After removal of 7 bases from V and 4 bases from J, the junction contained 8 bases not matched to a gene. CDR3 region: CASKDRLVADTQYF. The DNA for the CDR3 is TGTGCCAGCAAGGACAGGTTGGTGGCAGATACGCAGTATTTT.

This chain links TRBV25-1 with TRBJ1-4; 9 bases are a match to TRBD1. CDR1 is MGHDK, CDR2 SYGVNS, per germline. V lost 4 bases, J lost 5 bases, and 11 bases stayed unmatched. The CDR3 length is 17 residues. The CDR3 loop is CASSGPGQGGGNEKLFF. In nucleotides, the CDR3 is TGTGCCAGCAGTGGGCCGGGACAGGGTGGGGGGAATGAAAAACTGTTTTTT.

This chain uses TRBV14 with TRBJ2-3; 10 positions match TRBD2. The CDR3 has 16 residues. V shed 2 bases, J shed 4 bases, and the junction held 6 bases outside the gene matches. CDR1 is SGHDN, CDR2 FVKESK, per germline. The CDR3 protein is CASSQTLAGASDTQYF. In nucleotides, the CDR3 is TGTGCCAGCAGCCAAACCCTAGCGGGAGCCTCAGATACGCAGTATTTT. The full variable domain, rest sourced from reference TRBV14 and TRBJ2-3, is EAGVTQFPSHSVIEKGQTVTLRCDPISGHDNLYWYRRVMGKEIKFLLHFVKESKQDESGMPNNRFLAERTGGTYSTLKVQPAELEDSGVYFCASSQTLAGASDTQYFGPGTRLTVL.

This chain connects TRBV13 to TRBJ1-5; 9 bases are a match to TRBD1. CDR3 length equals 18 residues. With V trimmed by 0 bases and J by 2 bases, 8 bases remained unmatched. Looked up from germline, CDR1 is PRHDT and CDR2 is FYEKMQ (reference sequence). The CDR3 reads CASSLGRWTGEGNQPQHF. For the CDR3, the DNA is TGTGCCAGCAGCTTAGGCCGTTGGACAGGGGAAGGCAATCAGCCCCAGCATTTT.

The V gene is TRBV15, the J gene TRBJ1-3; no reliable D call. V was trimmed by 1 base and J by 0 bases, leaving 10 bases between them. Germline loops: CDR1 LNHNV, CDR2 YYDKDF (reference sequence). CDR3 length equals 16 residues. The CDR3 DNA follows: TGTGCCACCAGCAGAGCCCACGGTAGCTCTGGAAACACCATATATTTT. Translation gives CATSRAHGSSGNTIYF. Filled out from reference TRBV15 and TRBJ1-3, the complete variable domain reads DAMVIQNPRYQVTQFGKPVTLSCSQTLNHNVMYWYQQKSSQAPKLLFHYYDKDFNNEADTPDNFQSRRPNTSFCFLDIRSPGLGDTAMYLCATSRAHGSSGNTIYFGEGSWLTVV.

The V gene is TRBV18, the J gene TRBJ2-5; D gene ambiguous. Germline CDR1 reads KGHSH; CDR2 reads LQKENI. This CDR3 spans 15 amino acids. Trimming removed 3 bases at V and 2 bases at J, with 13 bases between. CDR3 protein: CASSPASGAQETQYF. In DNA, the CDR3 is TGTGCCAGCTCACCGGCATCAGGTGCACAAGAGACCCAGTACTTC.

With regard to this clone: Its ends do not fully match the called genes, so a read error is possible. The chain joins TRBV7-2 to TRBJ2-1; no reliable D call. The CDR3 totals 13 residues. Germline V gives CDR1 SGHTA, CDR2 FQGNSA. CDR3 protein: CASRFPPYNEQFF. The DNA of the CDR3 is TGTGCCAGCCGCTTCCCCCCTTACAATGAGCAGTTCTTC.

The rearrangement uses TRBV6-5 and TRBJ1-1; 8 bases are a match to TRBD1. CDR1 is MNHEY and CDR2 is SVGAGI in the germline V gene. V was pared by 7 bases and J by 0 bases, with 7 bases of the junction left unmatched. The CDR3 loop spans 15 amino acids. Written as DNA, the CDR3 is TGTGCCAGCAAAGGACAGGGCGGGGTGAACACTGAAGCTTTCTTT. It specifies CASKGQGGVNTEAFF.

This clone showed up just a few times. The V call is TRBV14, the J call TRBJ1-4; TRBD1 agrees at 11 bases. This CDR3 is 16 amino acids long. CDR1 and CDR2 (germline): SGHDN, FVKESK. J gave up 6 bases and V 4 bases, and 7 bases lay outside the gene matches. The DNA of the CDR3 is TGTGCCAGCAGCCGAGGACAGGGGGCCTATGATGAAAAACTGTTTTTT. Protein: CASSRGQGAYDEKLFF.

The gene calls are TRBV15 and TRBJ2-4; 9 nucleotides match TRBD1. The CDR3 runs to 16 residues. CDR1 and CDR2 (germline): LNHNV, YYDKDF (reference sequence). Trimming at V came to 0 bases and at J to 7 bases, leaving 7 bases not matched to a gene. The chain's CDR3 is CATSRDSGTGHNIQYF. Here the CDR3 DNA reads TGTGCCACCAGCAGAGATAGTGGGACAGGGCACAACATTCAGTACTTC.

The V gene is TRBV19, the J gene TRBJ2-7; TRBD1 matches 9 bases. V dropped 6 bases and J dropped 5; count of bases not matched to a gene: 5. Looked up from germline, CDR1 is LNHDA and CDR2 is SQIVND (reference sequence). The length of the CDR3 is 13 residues. The CDR3 region is CASSPGTGNEQYV. As DNA, the CDR3 is TGTGCCAGTAGCCCCGGGACAGGGAACGAGCAGTACGTC.

The rearrangement joins TRBV5-4 to TRBJ1-2; D perhaps matches TRBD1 (6 bases). The CDR3 length is 16 residues. The germline V gene encodes CDR1 SGHNT and CDR2 YYREEE (reference sequence). Trimming cost V 5 bases and J 4 bases, with 21 bases left between them. The CDR3 loop reads CASSLIGRGGRYGYTF. CDR3 sequence (DNA): TGTGCCAGCAGTTTGATAGGAAGGGGGGGCCGCTATGGCTACACCTTC.

J is TRBJ2-5 and V is TRBV5-1, with D tentatively TRBD2 (6 bases). V was shortened by 1 base and J by 5 bases, with 15 bases between the two germline ends. Germline V gives CDR1 SGHRS, CDR2 YFSETQ. This CDR3 has 15 residues. The CDR3 DNA reads as TGCGCCAGCAGCTTGACAGTCGGGAGTTCGGAGACCCAGTACTTC. Translated: CASSLTVGSSETQYF.

In the case of this clone: The junction and the germline gene differ at one end; a read error may be behind it. CDR3 sequence reads: CASSLAPAGGGETQYF. Written as DNA, the CDR3 is TGTGCTAGCAGCTTAGCCCCAGCGGGAGGCGGAGAGACCCAGTACTTC. The J gene is TRBJ2-5, the V gene TRBV7-7; 9 nucleotides align to TRBD2. Germline V gene data show CDR1 as SSHAT and CDR2 as FNYEAQ (reference sequence). This CDR3 is 16 amino acids long.